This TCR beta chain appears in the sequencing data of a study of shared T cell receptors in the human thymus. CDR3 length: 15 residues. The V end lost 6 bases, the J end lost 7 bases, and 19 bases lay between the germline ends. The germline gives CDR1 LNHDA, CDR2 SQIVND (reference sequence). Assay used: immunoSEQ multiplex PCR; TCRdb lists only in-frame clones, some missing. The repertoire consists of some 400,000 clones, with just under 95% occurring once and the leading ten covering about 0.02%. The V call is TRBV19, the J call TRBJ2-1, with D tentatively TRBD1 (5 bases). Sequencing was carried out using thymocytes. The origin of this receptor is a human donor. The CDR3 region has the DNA TGTGCCAGTAGCTCTCCTAGGGGTGGGTGTAATGAGCAGTTCTTC. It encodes CASSSPRGGCNEQFF.